This T cell receptor beta chain came from a study of blood T cell repertoires in COVID-19. For the study at large: Nucleic acid was either cDNA or gDNA, and it came from T cells, B-cell-depleted T cells, or PBMCs.

This clone was seen a few times. CDR1 is LNHDA and CDR2 is SQIVND in the germline V gene (reference sequence). V lost 9 bases, J lost 5 bases, and 14 bases stayed unmatched. This CDR3 region has 15 residues. As handled by the study authors: Reference gene primers were amplified, and this amplification served to estimate nucleated cell counts. Libraries were prepared by immunoSEQ multiplex PCR; TCRdb keeps only in-frame clonotypes and omits some of them. That table gives V, J and clone size, and the DNA gave D and trimming. The table lists 190,000 or so clones, around 83% of them singletons. The sample was peripheral blood. The receptor's source is a man in his fifties or sixties with active or convalescent COVID-19. The gene calls are TRBV19 and TRBJ1-1; 8 nucleotides line up with TRBD1. CDR3: CASSGAGGRRTEAFF. CDR3 nucleotides: TGTGCCAGCTCCGGTGCAGGGGGCAGGCGGACTGAAGCTTTCTTT.